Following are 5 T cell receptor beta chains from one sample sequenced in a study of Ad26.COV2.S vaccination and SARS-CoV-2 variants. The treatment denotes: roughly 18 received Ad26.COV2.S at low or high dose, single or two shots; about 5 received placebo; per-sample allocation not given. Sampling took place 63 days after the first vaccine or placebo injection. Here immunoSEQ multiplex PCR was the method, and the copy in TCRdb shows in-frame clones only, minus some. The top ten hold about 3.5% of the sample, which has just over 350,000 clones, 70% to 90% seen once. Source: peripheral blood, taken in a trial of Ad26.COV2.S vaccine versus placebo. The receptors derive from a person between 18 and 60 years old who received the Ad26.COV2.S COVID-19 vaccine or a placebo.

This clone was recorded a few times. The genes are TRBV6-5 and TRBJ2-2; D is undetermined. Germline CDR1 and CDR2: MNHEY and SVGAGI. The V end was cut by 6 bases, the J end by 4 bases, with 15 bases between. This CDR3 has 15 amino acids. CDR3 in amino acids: CASRRVQIGTGELFF. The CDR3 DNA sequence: TGTGCCAGCAGACGAGTCCAGATAGGCACCGGGGAGCTGTTTTTT.

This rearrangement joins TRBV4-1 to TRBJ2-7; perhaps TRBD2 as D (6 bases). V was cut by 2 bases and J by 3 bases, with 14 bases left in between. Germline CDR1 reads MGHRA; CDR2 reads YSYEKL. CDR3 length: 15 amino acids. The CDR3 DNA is TGCGCCAGCAGCCAACTCGCTAGCGAATACTACGAGCAGTACTTC. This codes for CASSQLASEYYEQYF.

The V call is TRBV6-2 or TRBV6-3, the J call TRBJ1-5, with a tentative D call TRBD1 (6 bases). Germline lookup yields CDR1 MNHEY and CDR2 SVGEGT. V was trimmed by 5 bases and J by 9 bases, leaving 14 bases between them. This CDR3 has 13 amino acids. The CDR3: CASSTHRAGPQHF. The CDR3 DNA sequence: TGTGCCAGCAGTACACACAGGGCTGGGCCCCAGCATTTT.

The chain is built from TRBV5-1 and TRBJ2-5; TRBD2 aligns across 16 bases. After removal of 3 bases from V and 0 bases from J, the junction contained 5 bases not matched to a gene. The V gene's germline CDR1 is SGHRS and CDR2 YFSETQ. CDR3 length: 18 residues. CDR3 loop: CASSWGLAGGVYQETQYF. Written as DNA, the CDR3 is TGCGCCAGCAGCTGGGGACTAGCGGGAGGGGTGTACCAAGAGACCCAGTACTTC.

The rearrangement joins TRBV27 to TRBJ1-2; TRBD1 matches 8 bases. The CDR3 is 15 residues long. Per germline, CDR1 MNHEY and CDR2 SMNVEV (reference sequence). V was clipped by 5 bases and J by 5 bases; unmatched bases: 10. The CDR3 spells CASSVTGTGTYGYTF. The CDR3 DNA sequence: TGTGCCAGCAGTGTGACCGGGACAGGTACTTATGGCTACACCTTC.